One sample yielded the 24 T cell receptor beta chains listed below, sequenced in a study of T cell clusters in autoimmune cytopenias. TRB was amplified from roughly 250 ng of peripheral blood genomic DNA per sample. Multiplex touch-down PCR amplified TRB using TRB-A and TRB-B pools in one tube. No DNA is given; TCRdb re-called the multiplex PCR reads and lists each CDR3 protein once. The data include thousands of distinct CDR3 sequences; the top ten clones carry less than 20%. The same data also contributed to another study, on T cell repertoires in aging, cancer and after chemotherapy.

The sequenced sample was peripheral blood. The receptor source for this set is a human donor in good health.

V usage is TRBV20-1 and J usage is TRBJ2-3; the TCRdb call, TRBD2, lacks DNA for checking. The CDR3 is 19 residues long. CDR1 and CDR2 (germline): DFQATT, SNEGSKA (reference sequence). The CDR3 region is CSALRTSGGARLSTDTQYF.

This chain uses TRBV11-1 with TRBJ1-2; TCRdb's assignment of TRBD1 cannot be checked, as there is no DNA. This CDR3 has 14 residues. The germline V gene encodes CDR1 SGHAT and CDR2 FQDESV (reference sequence). The CDR3 reads CASSSERHRGGYTF.

The chain uses TRBV9 and TRBJ1-2; TCRdb outputs TRBD1, but without DNA this stays unchecked. Germline V gene data show CDR1 as SGDLS and CDR2 as YYNGEE. The CDR3 extends over 17 amino acids. CDR3 sequence: CASSVTSTGSGVDGYTF.

According to its frequency, this clonotype is medium-sized. The chain recombines TRBV19 with TRBJ1-1. This CDR3 is built from 14 residues. Germline loops: CDR1 LNHDA, CDR2 SQIVND (reference sequence). The CDR3 loop is CASSPTLDWAEAFF.

V and J are TRBV14 and TRBJ1-6. CDR3 length equals 17 residues. Germline lookup yields CDR1 SGHDN and CDR2 FVKESK. The CDR3: CASSQDGEYVRNSPLHF.

The genes are TRBV5-1 and TRBJ2-2; TCRdb returns TRBD1, unconfirmable since there is no DNA. CDR3 length: 17 amino acids. CDR1 is SGHRS and CDR2 is YFSETQ in the germline V gene. The CDR3 reads CASSLASGQGAAGELFF.

According to its frequency, this clonotype is medium-sized. This rearrangement joins TRBV29-1 to TRBJ2-7; without DNA, the TCRdb call of TRBD1 cannot be checked. This CDR3 has 14 residues. Looked up from germline, CDR1 is SQVTM and CDR2 is ANQGSEA. Here the CDR3 reads CSVAFWGQGYEQYF.

This CDR3 reads CSARDPFGLAGGQETQYF. V gene TRBV20-1 combines with J gene TRBJ2-5; TCRdb selects TRBD2, and the lack of DNA leaves this call unchecked. The CDR3 has 18 amino acids. Germline assignment: CDR1 DFQATT and CDR2 SNEGSKA (reference sequence).

Judged by frequency, this clonotype is large. The genes are TRBV29-1 and TRBJ1-2. Looked up from germline, CDR1 is SQVTM and CDR2 is ANQGSEA. The CDR3 spans 11 residues. The CDR3 reads CSVGEVYGYTF. The full variable domain, rest sourced from reference TRBV29-1 and TRBJ1-2, is SAVISQKPSRDICQRGTSLTIQCQVDSQVTMMFWYRQQPGQSLTLIATANQGSEATYESGFVIDKFPISRPNLTFSTLTVSNMSPEDSSIYLCSVGEVYGYTFGSGTRLTVV.

V usage is TRBV6-5 and J usage is TRBJ1-5; TCRdb names TRBD1, which stays unverified in the absence of DNA. Looked up from germline, CDR1 is MNHEY and CDR2 is SVGAGI. CDR3 length equals 14 residues. The chain's CDR3 is CASSVYRGNQPQHF.

This chain connects TRBV7-2 to TRBJ1-2; TCRdb proposes TRBD1, but this gene call is untestable without DNA. Germline values: CDR1 SGHTA, CDR2 FQGNSA. The CDR3 spans 18 residues. The CDR3 region is CASSLRGSRTGANYGYTF.

V is TRBV21-1 and J is TRBJ2-5. TRBV21-1 is tagged as a pseudogene. The CDR3 totals 13 residues. Here the CDR3 reads CSQVDRYRKTQYF.

The V call is TRBV10-3, the J call TRBJ2-7; TCRdb picks TRBD1, but there is no DNA to check that call. This CDR3 is built from 14 residues. CDR1 ENHRY and CDR2 SYGVKD come from the germline V gene. The CDR3 sequence: CAISGYSRGHEQYF.

The rearrangement joins TRBV27 to TRBJ2-7; no DNA is available, so the TRBD1 call from TCRdb remains unchecked. Germline loops: CDR1 MNHEY, CDR2 SMNVEV (reference sequence). The CDR3 consists of 15 residues. CDR3 region: CASSWGGDGAYEQYF.

V and J are TRBV13 and TRBJ1-4. The CDR3 contains 15 residues. Germline V gene sequence: CDR1 PRHDT, CDR2 FYEKMQ (reference sequence). CDR3 sequence reads: CASSDGRAPNEKLFF.

J is TRBJ1-5 and V is TRBV7-9. This CDR3 is 16 amino acids long. The germline gives CDR1 SEHNR, CDR2 FQNEAQ (reference sequence). The CDR3 region is CASSLEAGGFNQPQHF.

This clonotype ranks as medium-sized in terms of frequency. The V gene is TRBV10-3, the J gene TRBJ1-2; the D call of TRBD1 rests on TCRdb alone, since no DNA is present to check it. The CDR3 has 12 residues. Germline assignment: CDR1 ENHRY and CDR2 SYGVKD. The CDR3 here is CAIRGQGDGYTF.

V gene TRBV7-7 combines with J gene TRBJ1-2; the TCRdb call, TRBD1, lacks DNA for checking. The CDR3 covers 14 residues. CDR1 and CDR2 from the germline V gene are SSHAT and FNYEAQ (reference sequence). CDR3 loop: CASSPGTNSYGYTF.

This chain joins TRBV7-2 and TRBJ2-1; the TCRdb call, TRBD2, lacks DNA for checking. The CDR3 contains 16 residues. CDR1 and CDR2 (germline): SGHTA, FQGNSA. This chain's CDR3 is CASSLELAGLYNEQFF.

The chain employs TRBV5-1 and TRBJ1-1. The CDR3 is 11 amino acids. Germline CDR1 reads SGHRS; CDR2 reads YFSETQ. CDR3: CASSLDGRAFF.

The chain combines TRBV6-5 with TRBJ1-1. CDR1 and CDR2 (germline): MNHEY, SVGAGI. CDR3 length: 15 amino acids. CDR3 residues: CASRNQRRRNTEAFF.

V usage is TRBV6-5 and J usage is TRBJ2-6; absent DNA, TCRdb's TRBD1 call cannot be checked. This CDR3 is built from 17 residues. Looked up from germline, CDR1 is MNHEY and CDR2 is SVGAGI. The CDR3 spells CASSSGEGATGANVLTF.

This chain connects TRBV11-1 to TRBJ2-7. Germline assignment: CDR1 SGHAT and CDR2 FQDESV (reference sequence). This CDR3 region has 12 residues. CDR3: CASSIMPYEQYF.

This clonotype registers medium-sized (0.01 to 0.1%) by frequency. V and J are TRBV6-5 and TRBJ1-4; TCRdb's D gene call, TRBD1, goes unchecked for lack of DNA. Germline assignment: CDR1 MNHEY and CDR2 SVGAGI. This CDR3 region has 15 residues. CDR3 sequence reads: CASSYRSGANEKLFF.